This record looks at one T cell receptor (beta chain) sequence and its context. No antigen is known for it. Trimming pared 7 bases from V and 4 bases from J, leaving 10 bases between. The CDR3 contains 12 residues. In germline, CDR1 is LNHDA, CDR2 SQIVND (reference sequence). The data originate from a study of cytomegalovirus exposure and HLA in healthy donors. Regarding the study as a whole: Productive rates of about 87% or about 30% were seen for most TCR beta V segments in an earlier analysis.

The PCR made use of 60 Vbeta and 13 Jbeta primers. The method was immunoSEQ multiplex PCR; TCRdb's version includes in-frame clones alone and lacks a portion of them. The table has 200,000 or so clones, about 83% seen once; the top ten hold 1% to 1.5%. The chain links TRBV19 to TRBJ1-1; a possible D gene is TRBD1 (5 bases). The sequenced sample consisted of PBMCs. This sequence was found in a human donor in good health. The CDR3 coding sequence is TGTGCCAGTAAGGCGGGGGGCACTGAAGCTTTCTTT. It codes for CASKAGGTEAFF.